The 28 T cell receptor beta chains listed next were all sequenced from one sample in a study of graft-versus-host responses after intestinal transplantation. No antigens are known for them. Sequenced by immunoSEQ multiplex PCR; TCRdb stores in-frame clones only, minus some. The sample holds 90,000 to 100,000 clones; 91% are singletons and the top ten take more than 0.4%. This material consisted of unstimulated CD8+ T cells sorted from spleen or lymph node cells, taken before intestinal transplant. The receptors originated from a human donor who received an intestinal transplant.

V usage is TRBV7-9 and J usage is TRBJ2-7; D is unresolved. Trimming took off 0 bases at V and 1 base at J, with 16 bases between the two ends. Per germline, CDR1 SEHNR and CDR2 FQNEAQ (reference sequence). This CDR3 region has 17 residues. In DNA form, the CDR3 reads TGTGCCAGCAGCTTAGCTTCTGCACATTATTTTTCCTACGAGCAGTACTTC. Amino acid sequence: CASSLASAHYFSYEQYF.

The CDR3 protein is CASSLSRTGTGYGYTF. The CDR3 DNA reads as TGTGCCAGCAGTTTATCCCGGACAGGGACGGGCTATGGCTACACCTTC. V is TRBV27 and J is TRBJ1-2, with TRBD1 matching 8 bases. With V trimmed by 0 bases and J by 4 bases, 7 bases remained unmatched. The CDR3 sequence is 16 residues long. Germline V gene lookup returns CDR1 MNHEY and CDR2 SMNVEV (reference sequence).

The V call is TRBV7-8, the J call TRBJ2-7, with 12 bases that match TRBD2. Germline V CDR1 and CDR2: SGHVS, FQNEAQ. V lost 4 bases, J lost 4 bases, and 5 bases stayed unmatched. The CDR3 extends over 15 amino acids. Written as DNA, the CDR3 is TGTGCCAGCAGCTCTAGCGGGGGGGCGGGGTACGAGCAGTACTTC. Its protein is CASSSSGGAGYEQYF.

The V and J genes are TRBV6-1 and TRBJ2-1, with 8 nucleotides matching TRBD2. Trimming removed 5 bases from V and 4 bases from J; junction bases left unmatched: 4. The CDR3 is 14 amino acids. The germline V gene has CDR1 MNHNS and CDR2 SASEGT. CDR3 residues: CASSSSGGYNEQFF. The CDR3 nucleotides are TGTGCCAGCAGTTCCAGCGGGGGATACAATGAGCAGTTCTTC.

J is TRBJ2-7 and V is TRBV7-9, with D uncertain. Germline lookup yields CDR1 SEHNR and CDR2 FQNEAQ (reference sequence). CDR3 length: 12 amino acids. V lost 0 bases and J lost 6, with 6 bases in between. The DNA of the CDR3 is TGTGCCAGCAGCTTAGCGTACACCGAGCAGTACTTC. Translation: CASSLAYTEQYF.

This chain links TRBV13 with TRBJ2-7; 10 bases match TRBD1. V was pared by 5 bases and J by 4 bases, with 8 bases of the junction left unmatched. The CDR3 runs 15 residues. Germline CDR1 and CDR2: PRHDT and FYEKMQ (reference sequence). The CDR3, as DNA: TGTGCCAGCAGCCGATCCGGGACAGGGGCGTACGAGCAGTACTTC. Protein sequence: CASSRSGTGAYEQYF.

The chain links TRBV7-9 to TRBJ2-3, with 9 bases matching TRBD2. Germline trimming cut 6 bases from V and 0 bases from J; bases unmatched to any gene: 7. Germline-derived CDR1 and CDR2 are SEHNR and FQNEAQ (reference sequence). CDR3 length: 16 amino acids. CDR3 DNA: TGTGCCAGCAGTTACTCACTAGCGGGTAGCACAGATACGCAGTATTTT. Its protein is CASSYSLAGSTDTQYF.

The V call is TRBV7-6, the J call TRBJ2-7; D is possibly TRBD1 (6 bases). In germline, CDR1 is SGHVS, CDR2 FNYEAQ. V shed 2 bases and J shed 5 bases, with 10 bases lying between them. This CDR3 is 13 amino acids long. CDR3 protein: CASSLTQGHEQYF. The DNA for the CDR3 is TGTGCCAGCAGCTTAACCCAGGGGCACGAGCAGTACTTC. Drawing the rest from reference TRBV7-6 and TRBJ2-7, the complete variable domain is GAGVSQSPRYKVTKRGQDVALRCDPISGHVSLYWYRQALGQGPEFLTYFNYEAQQDKSGLPNDRFSAERPEGSISTLTIQRTEQRDSAMYRCASSLTQGHEQYFGPGTRLTVT.

The chain links TRBV4-1 to TRBJ1-4; D is possibly TRBD1 (6 bases). In germline, CDR1 is MGHRA, CDR2 YSYEKL. The CDR3 runs to 20 residues. V gave up 0 bases and J gave up 4 bases, with 24 bases separating them. The CDR3 coding sequence is TGCGCCAGCAGCCAAGAACGGGGGGCCAATCTCAAGTTGATTAATGAAAAACTGTTTTTT. It codes for CASSQERGANLKLINEKLFF.

V and J are TRBV5-5 and TRBJ1-1; the D is unclear. Germline-derived CDR1 and CDR2 are SGHKS and YYEKEE (reference sequence). Trimming stripped 0 bases from V and 10 bases from J, with 10 bases between. This CDR3 contains 12 residues. The CDR3 region is CASSLASSIAFF. As DNA, the CDR3 is TGTGCCAGCAGCTTGGCGAGTTCGATAGCTTTCTTT.

The J gene is TRBJ1-5, the V gene TRBV15; D perhaps matches TRBD1 (6 bases). This CDR3 has 16 residues. The germline V gene encodes CDR1 LNHNV and CDR2 YYDKDF (reference sequence). V was clipped by 4 bases and J by 4 bases, with 17 bases between them. Written as DNA, the CDR3 is TGTGCCACCAGCACCCACAGGGTTGCCCCAAATCAGCCCCAGCATTTT. Its translation: CATSTHRVAPNQPQHF.

J is TRBJ2-7 and V is TRBV14; TRBD1 agrees at 8 bases. Germline values: CDR1 SGHDN, CDR2 FVKESK. The CDR3 is 14 residues long. Trimming at V came to 3 bases and at J to 5 bases, leaving 6 bases not matched to a gene. CDR3: CASSHLDRENEQYF. CDR3 sequence (DNA): TGTGCCAGCAGCCACTTGGACAGGGAGAACGAGCAGTACTTC.

CDR3 loop: CASRRGQVRPYEQYF. The CDR3 DNA reads TGTGCCAGCAGGAGAGGACAGGTCCGACCCTACGAGCAGTACTTC. V usage is TRBV28 and J usage is TRBJ2-7, with 7 bases matching TRBD1. V lost 6 bases, J lost 2 bases, and 10 bases stayed unmatched. CDR1 and CDR2 from the germline V gene are MDHEN and SYDVKM. The CDR3 spans 15 residues.

This chain uses TRBV5-1 with TRBJ2-7; the D gene is possibly TRBD1 (6 bases). The V end was cut by 2 bases, the J end by 2 bases, with 14 bases between. The CDR3 is made up of 15 amino acids. Per germline, CDR1 SGHRS and CDR2 YFSETQ. CDR3 region: CASSFWGQAAYEQYF. The CDR3 DNA follows: TGCGCCAGCAGCTTCTGGGGGCAGGCCGCCTACGAGCAGTACTTC.

This chain links TRBV5-1 with TRBJ2-3; D might be TRBD1 (5 bases). CDR1 and CDR2 from the germline V gene are SGHRS and YFSETQ. The CDR3 sequence is 19 residues long. Trimming took 5 bases from V and 2 from J, leaving 27 bases between them. CDR3 sequence: CASSLDSEQHYKDTDTQYF. DNA for the CDR3: TGCGCCAGCAGTCTAGACAGCGAACAGCACTACAAGGACACAGATACGCAGTATTTT.

J is TRBJ2-5 and V is TRBV10-2; possibly TRBD2 for D (6 bases). From germline, CDR1 is WSHSY and CDR2 SAAADI. The CDR3 has 14 residues. Trimming took 7 bases from V and 2 from J, leaving 14 bases between them. The CDR3 DNA follows: TGCGCCAGCACAGTGGGGACTGATCAAGAGACCCAGTACTTC. This gives the protein CASTVGTDQETQYF.

The chain couples TRBV2 to TRBJ1-1; D might be TRBD1 (6 bases). Between the trimmed V and J ends, which lost 8 bases and 2 bases, there was a span of 15 bases. There are 14 residues in the CDR3. CDR1 and CDR2 from the germline V gene are SNHLY and FYNNEI. Here the CDR3 reads CASYPEGVNTEAFF. The CDR3 bases are TGTGCCAGCTACCCTGAGGGGGTTAACACTGAAGCTTTCTTT.

J is TRBJ2-5 and V is TRBV7-9; possible D gene TRBD1, 5 bases. The germline V and J ends were trimmed by 2 bases and 2 bases, with 12 bases remaining between them. Per the germline V gene, CDR1 is SEHNR and CDR2 is FQNEAQ (reference sequence). This CDR3 comprises 15 residues. CDR3 sequence reads: CASSLPNDRQETQYF. The CDR3 coding sequence is TGTGCCAGCAGCTTACCGAATGACAGACAAGAGACCCAGTACTTC.

A few counts support this clone. The rearrangement joins TRBV5-4 to TRBJ2-3; tentative D call: TRBD1 (5 bases). The CDR3 has 15 residues. Germline V lookup: CDR1 SGHNT, CDR2 YYREEE (reference sequence). V dropped 0 bases and J dropped 2 bases, with 10 bases sitting between them. The DNA for the CDR3 is TGTGCCAGCAGCTTGGTAGGGGCTGTCACAGATACGCAGTATTTT. Translating gives CASSLVGAVTDTQYF.

This clone was seen a few times. The V and J genes are TRBV4-3 and TRBJ1-5; unclear D gene. V shed 0 bases and J shed 9 bases, with 6 bases lying between them. CDR1 is LGHNA, CDR2 YSLEER, per germline. CDR3 length: 12 amino acids. The CDR3 loop reads CASSQDGGPQHF. Here the CDR3 DNA reads TGCGCCAGCAGCCAAGATGGCGGGCCCCAGCATTTT.

The chain couples TRBV15 to TRBJ2-7, with D unclear. Germline V lookup: CDR1 LNHNV, CDR2 YYDKDF (reference sequence). The V end was cut by 3 bases, the J end by 2 bases, with 11 bases between. The CDR3 has 14 amino acids. CDR3 residues: CATSSKRVPYEQYF. CDR3 DNA sequence: TGTGCCACCAGCAGCAAGAGAGTTCCCTACGAGCAGTACTTC.

The gene calls are TRBV30 and TRBJ2-5, with D tentatively TRBD2 (6 bases). Near its end, the DNA agrees better with TRBJ2-7, so the J call may be wrong. Per the germline V gene, CDR1 is GTSNPN and CDR2 is SVGIG (reference sequence). The CDR3 is 13 amino acids. Here the CDR3 DNA reads TGTGCCTGGAGTGTGGGGGGTTGGTACGAGCAGTACTTC. This translates into CAWSVGGWYEQYF.

To note about this clone: The junction departs from the called germline gene at one end, perhaps through a read error. The chain carries TRBV27 and TRBJ2-7, with a possible D match to TRBD2 (6 bases). Germline V gene sequence: CDR1 MNHEY, CDR2 SMNVEV (reference sequence). The CDR3 spans 14 residues. DNA for the CDR3: TGTGCCAGCAGTTTTTCGGGAGAAGGAGGCGACCTCTTATTC. It translates to CASSFSGEGGDLLF.

V gene TRBV9 combines with J gene TRBJ2-5; TRBD2 matches at 12 bases. The J call may be mistaken, given a closer DNA end match to TRBJ2-7. Germline V gene sequence: CDR1 SGDLS, CDR2 YYNGEE. The CDR3 covers 16 residues. The DNA for the CDR3 is TGTGCCAGCAGCGTAGGGACTAGCGGGACCGCCTACGAGCAGTACTTC. This gives the protein CASSVGTSGTAYEQYF.

This chain uses TRBV19 with TRBJ1-5; 8 positions agree with TRBD1. Trimming took 5 bases from V and 0 from J; bases not matched to a gene: 6. CDR1 LNHDA and CDR2 SQIVND come from the germline V gene (reference sequence). The length of the CDR3 is 16 residues. The CDR3 DNA is TGTGCCAGTAGTTTACTTACAGGGGGTAGCAATCAGCCCCAGCATTTT. It encodes CASSLLTGGSNQPQHF.

This chain links TRBV27 with TRBJ2-5; D is possibly TRBD1 (5 bases). This CDR3 has 15 residues. Germline V CDR1 and CDR2: MNHEY, SMNVEV (reference sequence). Trimming took 6 bases from V and 4 from J, leaving 18 bases between them. For the CDR3, the DNA is TGTGCCAGCAGACCGGCGGCTCCGCAGGGAGAGACCCAGTACTTC. This translates into CASRPAAPQGETQYF.

The chain uses TRBV6-1 and TRBJ2-1; 9 nucleotides match TRBD1. Losses at the gene ends were 4 bases for V and 3 bases for J; bases not matched to a gene: 1. This CDR3 is built from 14 residues. Germline CDR1 and CDR2: MNHNS and SASEGT. The CDR3 loop reads CASSGDRVYNEQFF. As DNA, the CDR3 is TGTGCCAGCAGTGGGGACAGGGTCTACAATGAGCAGTTCTTC.

The chain links TRBV9 to TRBJ2-7; 7 bases are a match to TRBD1. The CDR3 has 15 amino acids. From germline, CDR1 is SGDLS and CDR2 YYNGEE. Trimming removed 3 bases from V and 5 bases from J; junction bases left unmatched: 11. The CDR3 here is CASSEEGTVADEQYF. The CDR3 nucleotides are TGTGCCAGCAGCGAAGAGGGGACAGTGGCCGACGAGCAGTACTTC.